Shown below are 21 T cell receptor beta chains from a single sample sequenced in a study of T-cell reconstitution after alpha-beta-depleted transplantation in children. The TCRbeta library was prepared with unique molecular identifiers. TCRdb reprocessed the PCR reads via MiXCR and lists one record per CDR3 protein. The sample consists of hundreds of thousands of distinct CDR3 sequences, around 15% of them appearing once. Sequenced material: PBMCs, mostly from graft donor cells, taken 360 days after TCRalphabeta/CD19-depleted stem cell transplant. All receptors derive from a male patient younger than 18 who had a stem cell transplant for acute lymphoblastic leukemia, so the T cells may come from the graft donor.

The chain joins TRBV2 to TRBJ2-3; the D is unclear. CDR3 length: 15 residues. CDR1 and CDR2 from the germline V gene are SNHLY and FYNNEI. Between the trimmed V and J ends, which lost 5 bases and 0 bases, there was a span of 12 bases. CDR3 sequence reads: CASSSDRASTDTQYF. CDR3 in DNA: TGTGCCAGCAGTTCCGACCGTGCTAGCACAGATACGCAGTATTTT.

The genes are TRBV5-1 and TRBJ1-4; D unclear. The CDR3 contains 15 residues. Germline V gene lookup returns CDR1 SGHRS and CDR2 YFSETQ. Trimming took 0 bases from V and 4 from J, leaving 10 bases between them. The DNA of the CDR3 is TGCGCCAGCAGCTTGGTAGGGCGGAATAATGAAAAACTGTTTTTT. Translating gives CASSLVGRNNEKLFF.

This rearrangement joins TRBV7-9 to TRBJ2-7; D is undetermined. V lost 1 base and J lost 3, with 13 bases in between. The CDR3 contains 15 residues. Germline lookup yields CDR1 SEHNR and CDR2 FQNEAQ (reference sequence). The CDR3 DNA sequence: TGTGCCAGCAGCTTAGGCACTGACATGTTCTACGAGCAGTACTTC. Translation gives CASSLGTDMFYEQYF. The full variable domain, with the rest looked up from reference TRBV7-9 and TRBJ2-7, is DTGVSQNPRHKITKRGQNVTFRCDPISEHNRLYWYRQTLGQGPEFLTYFQNEAQLEKSRLLSDRFSAERPKGSFSTLEIQRTEQGDSAMYLCASSLGTDMFYEQYFGPGTRLTVT.

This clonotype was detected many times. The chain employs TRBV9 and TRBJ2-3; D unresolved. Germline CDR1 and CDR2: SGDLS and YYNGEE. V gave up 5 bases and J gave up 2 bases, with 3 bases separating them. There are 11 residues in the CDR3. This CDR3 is CASSATDTQYF. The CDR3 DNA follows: TGTGCCAGCAGTGCCACAGATACGCAGTATTTT.

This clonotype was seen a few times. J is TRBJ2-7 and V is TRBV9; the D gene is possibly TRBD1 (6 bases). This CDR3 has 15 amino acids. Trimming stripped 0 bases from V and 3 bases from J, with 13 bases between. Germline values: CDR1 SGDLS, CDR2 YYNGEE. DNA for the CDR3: TGTGCCAGCAGCGTAGGGGGTCGGGACAACTACGAGCAGTACTTC. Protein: CASSVGGRDNYEQYF.

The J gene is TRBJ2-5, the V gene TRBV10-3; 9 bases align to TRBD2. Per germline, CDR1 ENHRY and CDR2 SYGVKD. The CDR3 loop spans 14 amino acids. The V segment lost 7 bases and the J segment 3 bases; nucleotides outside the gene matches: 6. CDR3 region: CAINHSGSKETQYF. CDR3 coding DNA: TGTGCCATCAACCATAGCGGGAGTAAAGAGACCCAGTACTTC.

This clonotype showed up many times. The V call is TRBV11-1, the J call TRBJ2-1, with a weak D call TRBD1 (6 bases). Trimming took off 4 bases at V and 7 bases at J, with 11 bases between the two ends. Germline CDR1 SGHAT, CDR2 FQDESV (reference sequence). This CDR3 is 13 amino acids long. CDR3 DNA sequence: TGTGCCAGCAGCTCCGGGACACGTAATGAGCAGTTCTTC. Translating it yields CASSSGTRNEQFF.

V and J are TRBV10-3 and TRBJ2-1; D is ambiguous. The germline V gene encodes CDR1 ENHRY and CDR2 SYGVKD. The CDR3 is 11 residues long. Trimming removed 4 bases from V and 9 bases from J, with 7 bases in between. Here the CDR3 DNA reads TGTGCCATCAGTGCCTTGAGTGAGCAGTTCTTC. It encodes CAISALSEQFF.

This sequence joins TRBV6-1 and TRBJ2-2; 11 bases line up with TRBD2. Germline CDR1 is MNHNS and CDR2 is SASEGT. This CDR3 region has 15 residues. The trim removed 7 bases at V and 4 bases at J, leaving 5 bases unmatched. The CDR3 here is CASTLAGVATGELFF. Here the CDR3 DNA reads TGTGCCAGCACACTAGCGGGAGTTGCCACCGGGGAGCTGTTTTTT.

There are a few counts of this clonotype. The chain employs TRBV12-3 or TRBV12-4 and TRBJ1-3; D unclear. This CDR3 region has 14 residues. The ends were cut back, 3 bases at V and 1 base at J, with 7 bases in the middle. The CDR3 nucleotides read TGTGCCAGCAGTTTGTTATTGTCTGGAAACACCATATATTTT. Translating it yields CASSLLLSGNTIYF.

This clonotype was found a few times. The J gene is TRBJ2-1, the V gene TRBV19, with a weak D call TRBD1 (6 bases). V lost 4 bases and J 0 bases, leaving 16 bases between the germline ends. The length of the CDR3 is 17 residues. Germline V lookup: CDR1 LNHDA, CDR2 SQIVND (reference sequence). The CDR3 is CASSTRRGFSSYNEQFF. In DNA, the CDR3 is TGTGCCAGTAGTACCAGAAGGGGGTTTAGCTCCTACAATGAGCAGTTCTTC.

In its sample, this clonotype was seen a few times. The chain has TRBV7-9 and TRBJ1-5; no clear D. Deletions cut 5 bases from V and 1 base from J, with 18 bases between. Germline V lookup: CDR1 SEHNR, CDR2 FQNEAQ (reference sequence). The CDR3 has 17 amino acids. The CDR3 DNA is TGTGCCAGCAGCCCCCGACCAGAGGGCAGAAGCAATCAGCCCCAGCATTTT. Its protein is CASSPRPEGRSNQPQHF.

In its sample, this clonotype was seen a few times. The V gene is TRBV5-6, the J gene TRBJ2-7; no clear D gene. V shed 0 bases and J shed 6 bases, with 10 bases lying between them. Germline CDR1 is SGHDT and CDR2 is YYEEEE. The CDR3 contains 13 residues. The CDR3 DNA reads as TGTGCCAGCAGCTTGGGCCCCGAAGGCGAGCAGTACTTC. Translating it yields CASSLGPEGEQYF.

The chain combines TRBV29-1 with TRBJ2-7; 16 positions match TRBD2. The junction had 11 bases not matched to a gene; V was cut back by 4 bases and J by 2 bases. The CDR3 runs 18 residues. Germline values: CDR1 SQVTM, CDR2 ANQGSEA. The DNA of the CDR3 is TGCAGCGTTGCGAGTCATATGGGACTAGCGGGAGGGCCCTACGAGCAGTACTTC. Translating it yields CSVASHMGLAGGPYEQYF.

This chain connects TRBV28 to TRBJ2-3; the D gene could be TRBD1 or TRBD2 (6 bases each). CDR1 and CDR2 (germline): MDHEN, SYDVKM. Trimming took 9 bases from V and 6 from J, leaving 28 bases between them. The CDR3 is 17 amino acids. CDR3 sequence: CASSPGTGPLGGDTQYF. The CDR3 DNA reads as TGTGCCAGTAGTCCCGGGACTGGCCCTCTGGGGGGCGATACGCAGTATTTT.

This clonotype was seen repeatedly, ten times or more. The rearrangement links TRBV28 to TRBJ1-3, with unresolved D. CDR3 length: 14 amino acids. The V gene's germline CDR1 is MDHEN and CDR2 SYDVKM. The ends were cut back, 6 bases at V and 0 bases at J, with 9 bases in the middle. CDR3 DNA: TGTGCCAGCAGCCCTCAAAGCTCTGGAAACACCATATATTTT. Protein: CASSPQSSGNTIYF.

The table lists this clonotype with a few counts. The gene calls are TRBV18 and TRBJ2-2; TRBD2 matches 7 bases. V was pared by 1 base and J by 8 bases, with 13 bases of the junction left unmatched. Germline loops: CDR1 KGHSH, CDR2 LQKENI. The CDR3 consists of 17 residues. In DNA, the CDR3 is TGTGCCAGCTCACCACGGCCTAGCGGTCTATTAACAGGGGAGCTGTTTTTT. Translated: CASSPRPSGLLTGELFF.

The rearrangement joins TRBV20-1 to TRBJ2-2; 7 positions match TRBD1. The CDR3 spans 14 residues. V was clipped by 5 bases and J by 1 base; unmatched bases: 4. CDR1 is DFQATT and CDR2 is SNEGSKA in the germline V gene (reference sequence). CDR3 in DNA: TGCAGTGCTGGCCGGGACAGGAACACCGGGGAGCTGTTTTTT. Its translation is CSAGRDRNTGELFF.

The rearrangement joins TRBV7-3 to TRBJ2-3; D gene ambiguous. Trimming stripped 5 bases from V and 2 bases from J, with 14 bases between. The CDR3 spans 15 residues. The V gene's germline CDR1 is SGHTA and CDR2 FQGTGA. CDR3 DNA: TGTGCCAGCAGCCAACACAGATCCTCCACAGATACGCAGTATTTT. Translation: CASSQHRSSTDTQYF.

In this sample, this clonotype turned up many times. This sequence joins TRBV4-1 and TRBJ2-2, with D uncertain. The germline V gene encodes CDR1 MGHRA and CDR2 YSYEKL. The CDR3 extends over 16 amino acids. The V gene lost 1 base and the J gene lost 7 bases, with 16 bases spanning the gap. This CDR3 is CASSQVQGPTGGELFF. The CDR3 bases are TGCGCCAGCAGCCAAGTCCAAGGTCCAACCGGCGGGGAGCTGTTTTTT.

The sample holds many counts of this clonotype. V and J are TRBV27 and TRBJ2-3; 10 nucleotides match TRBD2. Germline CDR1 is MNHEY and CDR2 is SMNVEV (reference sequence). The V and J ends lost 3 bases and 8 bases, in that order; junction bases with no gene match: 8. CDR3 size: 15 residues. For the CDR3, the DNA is TGTGCCAGCAGTTTTCAGGGGACTAGCGCTACTACGCAGTATTTT. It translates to CASSFQGTSATTQYF.